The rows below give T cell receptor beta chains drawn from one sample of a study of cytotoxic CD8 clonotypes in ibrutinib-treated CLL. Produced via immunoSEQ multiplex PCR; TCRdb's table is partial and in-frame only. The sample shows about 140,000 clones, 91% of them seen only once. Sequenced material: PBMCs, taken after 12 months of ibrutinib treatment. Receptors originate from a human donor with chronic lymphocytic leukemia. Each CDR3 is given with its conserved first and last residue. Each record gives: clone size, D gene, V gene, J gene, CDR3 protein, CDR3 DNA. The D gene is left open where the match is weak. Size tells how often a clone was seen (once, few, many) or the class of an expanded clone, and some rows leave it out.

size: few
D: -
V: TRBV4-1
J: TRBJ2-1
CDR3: CASSQNWGVGDEQFF
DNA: TGCGCCAGCAGCCAAAATTGGGGGGTAGGCGATGAGCAGTTCTTC

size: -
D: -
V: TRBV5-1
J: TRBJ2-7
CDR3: CASSLDGNYEQYF
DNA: TGCGCCAGCAGCTTGGACGGCAACTACGAGCAGTACTTC

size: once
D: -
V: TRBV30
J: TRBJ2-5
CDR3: CAWSVVRTAYQETQYF
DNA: TGTGCCTGGAGTGTGGTTAGGACAGCGTACCAAGAGACCCAGTACTTC

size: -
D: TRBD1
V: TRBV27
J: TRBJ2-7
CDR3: CASSAGQGSYEQYF
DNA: TGTGCCAGCAGTGCGGGACAGGGGTCCTACGAGCAGTACTTC

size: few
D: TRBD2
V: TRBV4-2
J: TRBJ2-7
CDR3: CASSQVAGVLYEQYF
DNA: TGTGCCAGCAGCCAAGTAGCGGGGGTCCTCTACGAGCAGTACTTC

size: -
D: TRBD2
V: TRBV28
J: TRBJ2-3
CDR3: CASSRAGGGTDTQYF
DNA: TGTGCCAGCAGCCGAGCGGGAGGCGGCACAGATACGCAGTATTTT

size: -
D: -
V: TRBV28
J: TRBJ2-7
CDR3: CASSPKSNLYEQYF
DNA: TGTGCCAGCAGTCCTAAGTCTAACCTCTACGAGCAGTACTTC

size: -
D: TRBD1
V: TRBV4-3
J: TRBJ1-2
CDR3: CASSQFRTGKYGYTF
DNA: TGCGCCAGCAGCCAGTTTCGGACAGGGAAGTATGGCTACACCTTC

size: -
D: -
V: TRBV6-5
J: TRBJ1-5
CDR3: CASGGPNQPQHF
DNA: TGTGCCAGCGGGGGCCCAAATCAGCCCCAGCATTTT

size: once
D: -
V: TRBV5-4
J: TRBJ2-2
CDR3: CASSTTGVLGTGELFF
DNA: TGTGCCAGCAGCACCACCGGGGTTTTGGGCACCGGGGAGCTGTTTTTT

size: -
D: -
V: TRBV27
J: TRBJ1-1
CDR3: CASSFGGQDKAFF
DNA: TGTGCCAGCAGTTTTGGTGGGCAGGACAAAGCTTTCTTT

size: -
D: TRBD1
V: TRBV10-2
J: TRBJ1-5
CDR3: CASSEDRGNQPQHF
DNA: TGCGCCAGCAGCGAGGACAGGGGGAATCAGCCCCAGCATTTT

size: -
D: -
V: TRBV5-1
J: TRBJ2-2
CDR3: CASSLTRGPTGELFF
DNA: TGCGCCAGCAGCTTAACAAGGGGCCCCACCGGGGAGCTGTTTTTT

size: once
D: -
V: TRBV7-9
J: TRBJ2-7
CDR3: CASSPPSGPYEQYF
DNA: TGTGCCAGCAGCCCCCCTTCGGGGCCCTACGAGCAGTACTTC

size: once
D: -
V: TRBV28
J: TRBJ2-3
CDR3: CASSSQITDTQYF
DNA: TGTGCCAGCAGTTCCCAAATCACAGATACGCAGTATTTT

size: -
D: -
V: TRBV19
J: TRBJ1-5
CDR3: CASGGHTNQPQHF
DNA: TGTGCCAGTGGGGGACATACCAATCAGCCCCAGCATTTT

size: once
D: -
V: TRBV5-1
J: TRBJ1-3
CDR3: CASSLAPQSSGNTIYF
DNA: TGCGCCAGCAGCTTGGCCCCCCAAAGCTCTGGAAACACCATATATTTT

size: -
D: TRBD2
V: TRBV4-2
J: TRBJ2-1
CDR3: CASSQDRASGGEQFF
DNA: TGTGCCAGCAGCCAAGATCGGGCTAGCGGGGGTGAGCAGTTCTTC

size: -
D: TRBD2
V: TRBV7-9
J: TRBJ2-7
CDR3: CASNPIGGGGRRSEQYF
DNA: TGTGCCAGCAACCCCATAGGCGGCGGCGGGAGAAGGAGCGAGCAGTACTTC

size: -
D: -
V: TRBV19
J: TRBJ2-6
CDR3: CASSIIWGNSGANVLTF
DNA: TGTGCCAGTAGTATCATCTGGGGGAACTCTGGGGCCAACGTCCTGACTTTC

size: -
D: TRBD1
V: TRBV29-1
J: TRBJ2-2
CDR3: CSVAGQGALGELFF
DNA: TGCAGCGTTGCGGGACAGGGGGCATTAGGGGAGCTGTTTTTT

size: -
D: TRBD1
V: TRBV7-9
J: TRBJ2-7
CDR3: CASSLGQQNYEQYF
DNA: TGTGCCAGCAGCCTGGGACAGCAGAATTACGAGCAGTACTTC

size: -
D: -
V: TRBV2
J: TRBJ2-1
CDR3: CASTGVVSSYNEQFF
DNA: TGTGCCAGCACGGGCGTTGTTAGCTCCTACAATGAGCAGTTCTTC

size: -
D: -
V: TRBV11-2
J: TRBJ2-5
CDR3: CASSSAYQETQYF
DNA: TGTGCCAGCAGCTCAGCTTATCAAGAGACCCAGTACTTC

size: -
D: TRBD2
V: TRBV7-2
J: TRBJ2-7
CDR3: CASSDIAGTESEQYF
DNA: TGTGCCAGCAGTGATATAGCGGGAACGGAGTCCGAGCAGTACTTC